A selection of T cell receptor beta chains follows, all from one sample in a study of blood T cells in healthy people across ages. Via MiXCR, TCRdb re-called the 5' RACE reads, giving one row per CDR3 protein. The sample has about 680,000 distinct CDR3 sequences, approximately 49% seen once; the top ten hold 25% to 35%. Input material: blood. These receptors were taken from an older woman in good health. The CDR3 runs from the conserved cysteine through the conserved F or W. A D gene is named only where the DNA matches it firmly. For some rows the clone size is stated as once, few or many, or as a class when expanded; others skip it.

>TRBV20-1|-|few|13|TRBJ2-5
TGCAGTGCCGGGGACACGTTGAAAGAGACCCAGTACTTC
CSAGDTLKETQYF
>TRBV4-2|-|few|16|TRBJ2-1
TGTGCCAGCAGCCAAGATCTAGTCCCCTCCTACAATGAGCAGTTCTTC
CASSQDLVPSYNEQFF
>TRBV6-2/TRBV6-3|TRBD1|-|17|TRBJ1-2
TGTGCCAGCAGGAACCCGGACAGGGGGCGCCTAAACTATGGCTACACCTTC
CASRNPDRGRLNYGYTF
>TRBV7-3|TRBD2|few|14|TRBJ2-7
TGTGCCAGCAGCTTGAGCGGGAGGGCCTCCGAGCAGTACTTC
CASSLSGRASEQYF
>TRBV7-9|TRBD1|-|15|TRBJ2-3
TGTGCCAGCAGCTTAGCGACAGGGGAAGGGGATACGCAGTATTTT
CASSLATGEGDTQYF
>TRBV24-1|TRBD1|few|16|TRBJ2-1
TGTGCCACCAGTGATTTGGGACAGGCCCCCTACAATGAGCAGTTCTTC
CATSDLGQAPYNEQFF
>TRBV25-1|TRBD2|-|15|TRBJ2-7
TGTGCCAGTCTAGACCCGGCGGGAGGTTTGGGCGAGCAGTACTTC
CASLDPAGGLGEQYF
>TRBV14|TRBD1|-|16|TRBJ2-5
TGTGCCAGCAGCCAAAGAGACAGGGTCGGGTTCGGGGCCCAGTACTTC
CASSQRDRVGFGAQYF
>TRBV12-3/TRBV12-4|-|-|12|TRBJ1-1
TGTGCCAGCAGTCCTATTGGGACTGAAGCTTTCTTT
CASSPIGTEAFF
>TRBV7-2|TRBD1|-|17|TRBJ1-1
TGTGCCAGCAGCTTACCGTTAAGGGGGCGTGGGAACACTGAAGCTTTCTTT
CASSLPLRGRGNTEAFF
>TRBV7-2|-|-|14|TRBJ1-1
TGTGCCAGCAGCTCGCAGGGAACGAACACTGAAGCTTTCTTT
CASSSQGTNTEAFF
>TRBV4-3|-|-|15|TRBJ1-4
TGCGCCAGCAGCCAAGATGGCCGGGGTGGTGAAAAACTGTTTTTT
CASSQDGRGGEKLFF
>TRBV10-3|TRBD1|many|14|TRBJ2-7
TGTGCCATCAGTGAAGGACAGGTGACGGGCGAGCAGTACTTC
CAISEGQVTGEQYF
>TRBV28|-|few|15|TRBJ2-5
-
CASSFGSGTSETQYF
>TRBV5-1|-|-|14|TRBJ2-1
TGCGCCAGCAGCTGGACACGAGAGGGCAATGAGCAGTTCTTC
CASSWTREGNEQFF
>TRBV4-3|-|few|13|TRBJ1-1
TGCGCCAGCAGCCAACTCAGCAGGGCTGAAGCTTTCTTT
CASSQLSRAEAFF
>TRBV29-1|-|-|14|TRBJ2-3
TGCAGCGTTGAAGGAGGAGAAGCCACAGATACGCAGTATTTT
CSVEGGEATDTQYF
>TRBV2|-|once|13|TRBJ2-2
TGTGCCAGCAGCCGAACGAACAGCGGGGAGCTGTTTTTT
CASSRTNSGELFF
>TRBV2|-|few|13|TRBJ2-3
TGTGCCAGCAGTGAAGTGCCTGCAGATACGCAGTATTTT
CASSEVPADTQYF
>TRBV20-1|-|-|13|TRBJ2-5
TGCAGTGCTAGACAGGGAGTGACGGAGACCCAGTACTTC
CSARQGVTETQYF
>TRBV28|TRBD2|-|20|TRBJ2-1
TGTGCCAGCAGTTTATTCGGGCTAGCGGGAGGGCCGAGCTCCTACAATGAGCAGTTCTTC
CASSLFGLAGGPSSYNEQFF
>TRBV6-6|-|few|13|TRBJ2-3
TGTGCCAGCGCACTGGGGGTGGCAGATACGCAGTATTTT
CASALGVADTQYF
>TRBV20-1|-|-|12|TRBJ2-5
TGCAGTGCTAGCCCCTCGGACCGGCAACCGTACTTC
CSASPSDRQPYF
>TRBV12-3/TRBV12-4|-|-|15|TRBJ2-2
TGTGCCAGCGGAACGACAGTTCTATTCACCGGGGAGCTGTTTTTT
CASGTTVLFTGELFF
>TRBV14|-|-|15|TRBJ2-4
TGTGCCGGCAGCCCGGGCCTTGGGGCCAAAAACATTCAGTACTTC
CAGSPGLGAKNIQYF
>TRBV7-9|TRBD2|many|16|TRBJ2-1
TGTGCCAGCAGCCTGGGACTCGCGGGAGTAGGCAATGAGCAGTTCTTC
CASSLGLAGVGNEQFF
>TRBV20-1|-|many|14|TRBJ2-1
TGCAGTGCTCCCGATAATAACCACTACAATGAGCAGTTCTTC
CSAPDNNHYNEQFF
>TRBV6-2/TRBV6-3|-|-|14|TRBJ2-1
TGTGCCAGCAGAAAAACCGGGACCCACAATGAGCAGTTCTTC
CASRKTGTHNEQFF
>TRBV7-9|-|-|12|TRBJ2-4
TGTGCCAGCAGCTTAATCGATCCGGAGCAGTACTTC
CASSLIDPEQYF
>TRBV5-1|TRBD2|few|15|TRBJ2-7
TGCGCCAGCAGCCTTATTAGCGGGAGAAACTACGAGCAGTACTTC
CASSLISGRNYEQYF
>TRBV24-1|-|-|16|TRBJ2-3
TGTGCCACCAGTGCCAGCAATTTGCGGGCCACAGATACGCAGTATTTT
CATSASNLRATDTQYF
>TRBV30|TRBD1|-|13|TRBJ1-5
TGTGCCTGGCGGGACAGGGAAAGTCAGCCCCAGCATTTT
CAWRDRESQPQHF